Reported below is one T cell receptor beta chain. V gave up 2 bases and J gave up 5 bases, with 12 bases separating them. CDR1 and CDR2 from the germline V gene are MNHEY and SVGAGI. The CDR3 loop spans 14 amino acids. The data stem from a study of blood T cell repertoires in COVID-19. Across the study: The United States, Italy and Spain provided the acute and convalescent COVID-19 samples. T cells, B-cell-depleted T cells, or PBMCs provided the cDNA or gDNA that served as material.

Original analysis: Estimates of nucleated cell counts were drawn from the amplification of reference gene primers. Profiling relied on immunoSEQ multiplex PCR, and the TCRdb table lists in-frame clones only, not all of them. V and J calls and clone size come straight from that table; D and trimming were deduced from the DNA. The sample lists roughly 300,000 clones, about 86% occurring once. This receptor was identified in a woman aged 55-75 years with active or convalescent COVID-19. The chain recombines TRBV6-5 with TRBJ1-2, with D perhaps matching TRBD1 (5 bases). Sequencing was carried out using peripheral blood. The CDR3 loop reads CASSYGVGGYGYTF. The CDR3 coding sequence is TGTGCCAGCAGTTACGGGGTGGGGGGATATGGCTACACCTTC.